This TCR beta chain was identified during a study of shared clonotypes between healthy human individuals. Whole-study findings and limits: Sample collection involved blood only; tissue repertoires are likely different. The generation probabilities recorded for non-shared clonotypes fell below those of clonotypes shared by all four donors.

With respect to this clone: Its specificity is not known.

The V gene's germline CDR1 is LNHDA and CDR2 SQIVND (reference sequence). The CDR3 has 16 amino acids. The trim removed 2 bases at V and 3 bases at J, leaving 9 bases unmatched. It was 200 ng DNA, about 30,000 T cell genomes, that sorted-subset replicate PCRs used. TCRdb's copy holds only in-frame clones and misses some; the assay was immunoSEQ multiplex PCR. The sample shows hundreds of thousands of clones, about 98% of them seen only once. The naive CD8 fraction comprised CD45RO-negative cells positively selected for CCR7 and excluded terminally differentiated effector memory CD45RA+ cells. The sequenced material came from naive CD8+ T cells sorted from blood. This receptor was identified in a man between 25 and 39 years old in good health. This rearrangement joins TRBV19 to TRBJ1-2; 7 bases map to TRBD1. DNA of the CDR3: TGTGCCAGTAGTATAAGCTACAGGGGTGGCGACTATGGCTACACCTTC. It specifies CASSISYRGGDYGYTF.